Listed below are T cell receptor beta chains from one sample, sequenced in a study of T and B cells in COVID-19 patients. Each CDR3 protein is one row after TCRdb ran MiXCR on the multiplex PCR reads. The sample contains fewer than 6,000 distinct CDR3 sequences, 21% of which appear only once. The sequencing sample was made of blood. The receptors derive from a human donor with active COVID-19. CDR3s include the opening cysteine and the closing phenylalanine or tryptophan. The order of the fields is D gene, clone size, V gene, J gene, CDR3 DNA, CDR3 protein. The D gene is left open where the match is weak. Size values are once, few and many counts, or a class for expanded clones, and some rows have none.

d_call: TRBD2
clone_size: .
v_call: TRBV28
j_call: TRBJ2-5
cdr3_nt: TGTGCCATCGGAGCGGGAGGGCCCGAGACCCAGTACTTC
cdr3_aa: CAIGAGGPETQYF

d_call: TRBD1
clone_size: .
v_call: TRBV25-1
j_call: TRBJ2-7
cdr3_nt: TGTGCCAGCAGTGAATGGGACAGCTCCTACGAGCAGTACTTC
cdr3_aa: CASSEWDSSYEQYF

d_call: TRBD1
clone_size: medium-sized
v_call: TRBV19
j_call: TRBJ1-1
cdr3_nt: TGTGCCAGTAGAAGAGGGGGCCCTGGCACTGAAGCTTTCTTT
cdr3_aa: CASRRGGPGTEAFF

d_call: .
clone_size: few
v_call: TRBV20-1
j_call: TRBJ2-3
cdr3_nt: TGCAGTGCCCCCGAGGTGGATACGCAGTATTTT
cdr3_aa: CSAPEVDTQYF

d_call: .
clone_size: .
v_call: TRBV7-2
j_call: TRBJ1-2
cdr3_nt: TGTGCCAGCAGCCAGACACCAAGTACAGGGTTCCATGGGGATGGCTACACCTTC
cdr3_aa: CASSQTPSTGFHGDGYTF

d_call: TRBD1
clone_size: many
v_call: TRBV7-9
j_call: TRBJ1-2
cdr3_nt: TGTGCCAGCAGCCCACGGACAGGGACGTATGGCTACACCTTC
cdr3_aa: CASSPRTGTYGYTF

d_call: .
clone_size: .
v_call: TRBV2
j_call: TRBJ1-6
cdr3_nt: TGTGCCAGCAGTGAGGGTTCACCCCTCCACTTT
cdr3_aa: CASSEGSPLHF

d_call: .
clone_size: .
v_call: TRBV10-2
j_call: TRBJ2-7
cdr3_nt: TGCGCCAGCAGTGACTATCGAGCGGGCCCGATAACCTACGAGCAGTACTTC
cdr3_aa: CASSDYRAGPITYEQYF

d_call: .
clone_size: .
v_call: TRBV19
j_call: TRBJ2-3
cdr3_nt: TGTGCCAGCCTCCGGGTGGCAGGGGGCACAGATACGCAGTATTTT
cdr3_aa: CASLRVAGGTDTQYF

d_call: .
clone_size: .
v_call: TRBV29-1
j_call: TRBJ2-2
cdr3_nt: TGCAGCGTTGAGGCAGGGCGTACCGGGGAGCTGTTTTTT
cdr3_aa: CSVEAGRTGELFF

d_call: TRBD2
clone_size: once
v_call: TRBV13
j_call: TRBJ2-1
cdr3_nt: TGTGCCATCAGCTTAGTCGTAGCGGGGATCGACAATGAGCAGTTCTTC
cdr3_aa: CAISLVVAGIDNEQFF

d_call: .
clone_size: large
v_call: TRBV29-1
j_call: TRBJ2-7
cdr3_nt: TGCAGCGTTGATGGGGGTGGCTACGAGCAGTACTTC
cdr3_aa: CSVDGGGYEQYF

d_call: .
clone_size: .
v_call: TRBV4-2
j_call: TRBJ1-4
cdr3_nt: TGTGCCAGCAGCCAAGATTTTGGAACGTACGAAAAACTGTTTTTT
cdr3_aa: CASSQDFGTYEKLFF

d_call: .
clone_size: .
v_call: TRBV21-1
j_call: TRBJ2-7
cdr3_nt: TGTGCCAGCAGCAAGGGGGGTGTTCGGTACTTC
cdr3_aa: CASSKGGVRYF

d_call: TRBD1
clone_size: .
v_call: TRBV11-2
j_call: TRBJ1-1
cdr3_nt: TGTGCCAGCAGCGACAGGGGGCAAGCCAACACTGAAGCTTTCTTT
cdr3_aa: CASSDRGQANTEAFF

d_call: .
clone_size: medium-sized
v_call: TRBV27
j_call: TRBJ1-2
cdr3_nt: TGTGCCAGCAGTTCAGTAGGCTATGGCTACACCTTC
cdr3_aa: CASSSVGYGYTF

d_call: .
clone_size: few
v_call: TRBV20-1
j_call: TRBJ2-7
cdr3_nt: TGCAGTGTTGGCGGGGAATACGAGCAGTACTTC
cdr3_aa: CSVGGEYEQYF

d_call: .
clone_size: once
v_call: TRBV7-2
j_call: TRBJ2-7
cdr3_nt: TGCGCCAGCAGCCAAGAGGTCGCGGACGAGCAGTACTTC
cdr3_aa: CASSQEVADEQYF

d_call: .
clone_size: .
v_call: TRBV7-2
j_call: TRBJ2-2
cdr3_nt: TGTGCCAGCAGCCCCGGGACGGGTAACACCGGGGAGCTGTTTTTT
cdr3_aa: CASSPGTGNTGELFF

d_call: TRBD2
clone_size: medium-sized
v_call: TRBV19
j_call: TRBJ2-7
cdr3_nt: TGTGCCAGTAGTATGCGGGGGACCGCCTACGAGCAGTACTTC
cdr3_aa: CASSMRGTAYEQYF

d_call: .
clone_size: medium-sized
v_call: TRBV18
j_call: TRBJ2-7
cdr3_nt: TGTGCCAGCTCACCAGAGGGGAAATACTACGAGCAGTACTTC
cdr3_aa: CASSPEGKYYEQYF

d_call: TRBD2
clone_size: .
v_call: TRBV7-3
j_call: TRBJ2-1
cdr3_nt: TGTGCCAGCAGCTTAAGAGGGAAGCGGGGGAGCTACAATGAGCAGTTCTTC
cdr3_aa: CASSLRGKRGSYNEQFF

d_call: TRBD1
clone_size: medium-sized
v_call: TRBV6-5
j_call: TRBJ2-7
cdr3_nt: TGTGCCAGCAGTTACTCCGGGACAGGGGTCTTCTACGAGCAGTACTTC
cdr3_aa: CASSYSGTGVFYEQYF

d_call: .
clone_size: once
v_call: TRBV27
j_call: TRBJ2-7
cdr3_nt: TGTGCCAGCAAACCGGGATCGAGCTCCTACGAGCAGTACTTC
cdr3_aa: CASKPGSSSYEQYF

d_call: .
clone_size: medium-sized
v_call: TRBV6-5
j_call: TRBJ2-5
cdr3_nt: TGTGCCAGCAGTTACTTACAGGGAGAGACCCAGTACTTC
cdr3_aa: CASSYLQGETQYF

d_call: TRBD1
clone_size: .
v_call: TRBV7-9
j_call: TRBJ1-2
cdr3_nt: TGTGCCAGCAGCTTAGGACAGGGCATTAACTATGGCTACACCTTC
cdr3_aa: CASSLGQGINYGYTF

d_call: .
clone_size: .
v_call: TRBV27
j_call: TRBJ2-5
cdr3_nt: TGTGCCAGCCATGGGGAGACCCAGTACTTC
cdr3_aa: CASHGETQYF

d_call: TRBD1
clone_size: medium-sized
v_call: TRBV29-1
j_call: TRBJ1-2
cdr3_nt: TGCAGCGTTGGTCAGGGACAGGAAAGAATTGGGTATGGCTACACCTTC
cdr3_aa: CSVGQGQERIGYGYTF

d_call: .
clone_size: medium-sized
v_call: TRBV19
j_call: TRBJ2-1
cdr3_nt: TGTGCCAGTAGTATAATGGGGGTGGGAGGTGAGCAGTTCTTC
cdr3_aa: CASSIMGVGGEQFF

d_call: .
clone_size: medium-sized
v_call: TRBV5-6
j_call: TRBJ2-1
cdr3_nt: TGTGCCAGCAGCTTGGACTCGGGGACTCGGAATGAGCAGTTCTTC
cdr3_aa: CASSLDSGTRNEQFF

d_call: TRBD2
clone_size: .
v_call: TRBV20-1
j_call: TRBJ2-1
cdr3_nt: TGCAGTGCTAGAGTTGGGACTAGCGTCTACAATGAGCAGTTCTTC
cdr3_aa: CSARVGTSVYNEQFF

d_call: TRBD1
clone_size: medium-sized
v_call: TRBV11-2
j_call: TRBJ2-7
cdr3_nt: TGTGCCAGCAGACATAGGGCAGGGGGCGCCGGATACGAGCAGTACTTC
cdr3_aa: CASRHRAGGAGYEQYF

d_call: .
clone_size: medium-sized
v_call: TRBV27
j_call: TRBJ2-7
cdr3_nt: TGTGCCAGCAGTTTAGTTGGCCACTCCTCCTACGAGCAGTACTTC
cdr3_aa: CASSLVGHSSYEQYF